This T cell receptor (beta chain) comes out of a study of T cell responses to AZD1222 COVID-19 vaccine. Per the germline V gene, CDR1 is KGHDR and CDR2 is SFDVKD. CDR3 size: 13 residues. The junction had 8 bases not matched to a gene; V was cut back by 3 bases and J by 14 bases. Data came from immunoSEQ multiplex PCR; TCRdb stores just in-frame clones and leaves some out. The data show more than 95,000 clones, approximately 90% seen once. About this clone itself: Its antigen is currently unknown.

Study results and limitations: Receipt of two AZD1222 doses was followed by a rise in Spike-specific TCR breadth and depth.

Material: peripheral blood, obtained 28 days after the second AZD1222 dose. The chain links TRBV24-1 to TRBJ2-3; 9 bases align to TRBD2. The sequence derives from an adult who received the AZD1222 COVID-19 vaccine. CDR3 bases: TGTGCCACCAGTGATCCAAGCGGGGGGCAGCCGTATTTT. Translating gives CATSDPSGGQPYF.